The clone carrying this T cell receptor beta chain has a single count. Authors' methods: Cell counts per sample came from amplifying reference gene primers. Assay used: immunoSEQ multiplex PCR; TCRdb lists only in-frame clones, some missing. Clone size and V and J calls were adopted from that table, with D and trimming inferred from the DNA. Here the sample spans hundreds of thousands of clones, roughly 90% being singletons. The CDR3 is made up of 14 amino acids. Trimming took off 4 bases at V and 4 bases at J, with 16 bases between the two ends. Germline-derived CDR1 and CDR2 are SQVTM and ANQGSEA. This sample is drawn from a study of blood T cell repertoires in COVID-19. For the study at large: Samples came from the United States, Italy and Spain, spanning acute and convalescent COVID-19.

The clonotype originates from a woman aged 65 to 85 with COVID-19, enrolled during active disease. J is TRBJ1-1 and V is TRBV29-1, with D perhaps matching TRBD1 (5 bases). Material: peripheral blood. In DNA form, the CDR3 reads TGCAGCGTTGTCGGACGGGGGGTGGGCACTGAAGCTTTCTTT. Protein sequence: CSVVGRGVGTEAFF.